This TCR beta chain is drawn from a study of identical twins. Study outcomes and limitations: The abundant beta clonotypes from cord blood had fewer insertions, and memory repertoires had none of this.

Trimming took 4 bases from V and 4 from J, leaving 13 bases between them. The CDR3 consists of 15 residues. TCRdb passed the 5' RACE reads through MiXCR, listing each CDR3 protein once. The data show hundreds of thousands of distinct CDR3 sequences, 20% to 25% seen once. On this clonotype itself: What it binds is not known.

These data also formed part of another study, on yellow fever vaccine responses in identical twins. From that second work: Reports say the vaccine T cell response in twins looked partly convergent and partly personalized.

This TCR was recovered from a woman aged 18 to 35 in good health. The chain is built from TRBV12-3 or TRBV12-4 and TRBJ2-2; D uncertain. Sequenced input: CD4+ T cells sorted from blood. In DNA, the CDR3 is TGTGCCAGCAGTTATGAGGACCCGGGCACCGGGGAGCTGTTTTTT. Its translation: CASSYEDPGTGELFF.